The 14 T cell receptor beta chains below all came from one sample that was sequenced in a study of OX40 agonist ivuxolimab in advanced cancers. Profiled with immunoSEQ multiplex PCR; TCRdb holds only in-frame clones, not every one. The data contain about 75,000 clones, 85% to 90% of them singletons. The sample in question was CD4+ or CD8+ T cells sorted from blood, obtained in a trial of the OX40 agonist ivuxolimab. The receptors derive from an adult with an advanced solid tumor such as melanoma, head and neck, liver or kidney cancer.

The DNA for the CDR3 is TGTGCCAGCAGCGTAGTTGCGGGGGCCGCTGGCAATGAGCAGTTCTTC. Translating it yields CASSVVAGAAGNEQFF. This chain joins TRBV9 and TRBJ2-1, with D perhaps TRBD2 (7 bases). CDR1 and CDR2 from the germline V gene are SGDLS and YYNGEE. V lost 0 bases, J lost 6 bases, and 16 bases lay in between. CDR3 length equals 16 residues. Full variable domain (rest looked up from reference TRBV9 and TRBJ2-1): DSGVTQTPKHLITATGQRVTLRCSPRSGDLSVYWYQQSLDQGLQFLIQYYNGEERAKGNILERFSAQQFPDLHSELNLSSLELGDSALYFCASSVVAGAAGNEQFFGPGTRLTVL.

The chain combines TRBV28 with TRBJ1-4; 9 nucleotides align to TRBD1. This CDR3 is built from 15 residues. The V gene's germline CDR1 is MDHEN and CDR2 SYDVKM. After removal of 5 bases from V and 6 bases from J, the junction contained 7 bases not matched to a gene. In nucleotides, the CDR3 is TGTGCCAGCAGTATTACAGGGGGCGCGTATGAAAAACTGTTTTTT. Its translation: CASSITGGAYEKLFF.

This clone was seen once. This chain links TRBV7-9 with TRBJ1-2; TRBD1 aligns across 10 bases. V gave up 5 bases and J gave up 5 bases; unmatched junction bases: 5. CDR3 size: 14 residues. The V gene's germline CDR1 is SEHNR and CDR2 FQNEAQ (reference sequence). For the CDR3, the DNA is TGTGCCAGCAGCCTTAGGACAGGGGGATATGGCTACACCTTC. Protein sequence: CASSLRTGGYGYTF. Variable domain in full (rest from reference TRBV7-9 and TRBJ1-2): DTGVSQNPRHKITKRGQNVTFRCDPISEHNRLYWYRQTLGQGPEFLTYFQNEAQLEKSRLLSDRFSAERPKGSFSTLEIQRTEQGDSAMYLCASSLRTGGYGYTFGSGTRLTVV.

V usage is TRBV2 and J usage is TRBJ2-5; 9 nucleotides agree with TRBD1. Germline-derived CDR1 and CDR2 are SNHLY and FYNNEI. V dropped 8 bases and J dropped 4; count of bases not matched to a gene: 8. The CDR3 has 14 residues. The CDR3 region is CASSPKDRGETQYF. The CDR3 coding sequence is TGTGCCAGCTCCCCTAAGGACAGGGGAGAGACCCAGTACTTC. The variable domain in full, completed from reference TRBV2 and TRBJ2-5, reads EPEVTQTPSHQVTQMGQEVILRCVPISNHLYFYWYRQILGQKVEFLVSFYNNEISEKSEIFDDQFSVERPDGSNFTLKIRSTKLEDSAMYFCASSPKDRGETQYFGPGTRLLVL.

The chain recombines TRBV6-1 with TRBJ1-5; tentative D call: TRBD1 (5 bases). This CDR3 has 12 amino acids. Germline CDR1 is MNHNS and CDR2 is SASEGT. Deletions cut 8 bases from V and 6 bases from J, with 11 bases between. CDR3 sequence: CASGGRGQPQHF. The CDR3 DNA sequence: TGTGCCAGCGGCGGAAGGGGTCAGCCCCAGCATTTT.

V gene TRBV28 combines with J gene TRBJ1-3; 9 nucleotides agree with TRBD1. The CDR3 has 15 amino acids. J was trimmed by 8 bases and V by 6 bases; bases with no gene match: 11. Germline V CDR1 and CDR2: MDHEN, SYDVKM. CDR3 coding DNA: TGTGCCAGCAGCACACCGGGACAGGGACAACACACCATATATTTT. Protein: CASSTPGQGQHTIYF. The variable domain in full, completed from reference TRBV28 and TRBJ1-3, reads DVKVTQSSRYLVKRTGEKVFLECVQDMDHENMFWYRQDPGLGLRLIYFSYDVKMKEKGDIPEGYSVSREKKERFSLILESASTNQTSMYLCASSTPGQGQHTIYFGEGSWLTVV.

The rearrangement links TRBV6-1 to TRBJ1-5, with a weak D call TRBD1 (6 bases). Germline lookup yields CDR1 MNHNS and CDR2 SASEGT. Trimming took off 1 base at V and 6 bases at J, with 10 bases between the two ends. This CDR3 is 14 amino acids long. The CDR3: CASSEDQGTQPQHF. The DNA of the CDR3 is TGTGCCAGCAGTGAAGACCAGGGGACTCAGCCCCAGCATTTT.

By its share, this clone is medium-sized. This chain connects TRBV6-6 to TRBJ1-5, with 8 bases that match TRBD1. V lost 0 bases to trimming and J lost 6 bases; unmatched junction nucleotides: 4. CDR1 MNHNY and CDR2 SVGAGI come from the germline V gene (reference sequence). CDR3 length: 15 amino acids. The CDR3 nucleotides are TGTGCCAGCAGTTACTCCCAGGGGGCTGGTCAGCCCCAGCATTTT. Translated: CASSYSQGAGQPQHF.

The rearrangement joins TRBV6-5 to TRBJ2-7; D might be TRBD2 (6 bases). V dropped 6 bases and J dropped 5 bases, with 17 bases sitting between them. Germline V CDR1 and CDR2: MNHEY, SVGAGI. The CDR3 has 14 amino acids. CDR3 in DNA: TGTGCCAGCAGACCAGGGACTTGGATCGACGAGCAGTACTTC. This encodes CASRPGTWIDEQYF.

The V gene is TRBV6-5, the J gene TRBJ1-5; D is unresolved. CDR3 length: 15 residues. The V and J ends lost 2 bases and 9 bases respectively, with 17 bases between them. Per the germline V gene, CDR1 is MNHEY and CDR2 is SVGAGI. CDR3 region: CASSYDSSGLGPQHF. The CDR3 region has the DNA TGTGCCAGCAGTTACGATTCGAGTGGCTTGGGGCCCCAGCATTTT.

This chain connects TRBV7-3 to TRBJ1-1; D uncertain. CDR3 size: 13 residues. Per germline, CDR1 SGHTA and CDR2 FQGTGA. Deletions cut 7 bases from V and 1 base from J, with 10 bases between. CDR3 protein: CASKGAGNTEAFF. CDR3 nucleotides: TGTGCCAGCAAAGGAGCGGGGAACACTGAAGCTTTCTTT. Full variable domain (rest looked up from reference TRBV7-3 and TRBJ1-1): GAGVSQTPSNKVTEKGKYVELRCDPISGHTALYWYRQSLGQGPEFLIYFQGTGAADDSGLPNDRFFAVRPEGSVSTLKIQRTERGDSAVYLCASKGAGNTEAFFGQGTRLTVV.

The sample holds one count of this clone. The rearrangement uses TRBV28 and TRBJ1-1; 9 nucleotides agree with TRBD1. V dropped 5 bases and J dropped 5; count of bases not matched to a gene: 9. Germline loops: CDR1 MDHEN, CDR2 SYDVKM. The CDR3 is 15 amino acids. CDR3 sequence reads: CASSPPPTGGTEAFF. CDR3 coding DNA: TGTGCCAGCAGTCCCCCTCCGACAGGGGGAACTGAAGCTTTCTTT.

The CDR3 region has the DNA TGTGCCAGCAGTTTAAGTGTCGCGAGCGGCTACACCTTC. Its protein product is CASSLSVASGYTF. The V gene is TRBV28, the J gene TRBJ1-2; D remains ambiguous. Deletions cut 2 bases from V and 8 bases from J, with 12 bases between. Per germline, CDR1 MDHEN and CDR2 SYDVKM. CDR3 length: 13 residues.

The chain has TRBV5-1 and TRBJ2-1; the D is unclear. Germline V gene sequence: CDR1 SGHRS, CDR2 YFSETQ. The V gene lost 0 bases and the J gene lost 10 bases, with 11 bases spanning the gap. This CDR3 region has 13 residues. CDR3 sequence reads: CASSLGGIGEQFF. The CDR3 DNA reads TGCGCCAGCAGCTTGGGCGGAATAGGGGAGCAGTTCTTC.